These 27 T cell receptor beta chains were sequenced from one sample in a study of blood T cells in healthy people across ages. With a J-beta primer mix and a sample-barcoded 5' primer, a second PCR ran about 7 to 12 cycles. TCRdb reprocessed the 5' RACE reads with MiXCR, giving one entry per CDR3 protein. The sample holds approximately 900,000 distinct CDR3 sequences, around 48% seen once. Input material: blood. The receptors were sampled from a man aged 25 to 40 in good health.

The V gene is TRBV6-5, the J gene TRBJ2-1; 8 bases map to TRBD2. Germline V lookup: CDR1 MNHEY, CDR2 SVGAGI. CDR3 size: 14 residues. Trimming cost V 7 bases and J 7 bases; bases outside gene matches: 9. This CDR3 is CASNSTGGRNEQFF. The CDR3 bases are TGTGCCAGCAATTCGACGGGGGGGCGGAATGAGCAGTTCTTC.

The chain has TRBV7-2 and TRBJ2-5; D uncertain. This CDR3 has 13 amino acids. V was trimmed by 5 bases and J by 4 bases, leaving 11 bases between them. CDR1 is SGHTA, CDR2 FQGNSA, per germline. Here the CDR3 reads CTSSPRMGETQYF. The CDR3 DNA sequence: TGTACCAGCAGCCCTAGAATGGGAGAGACCCAGTACTTC.

This clonotype has only a few counts. The chain joins TRBV28 to TRBJ2-6; D is perhaps TRBD1 (5 bases). The CDR3 contains 14 residues. CDR1 MDHEN and CDR2 SYDVKM come from the germline V gene. The V end lost 6 bases, the J end lost 3 bases, and 9 bases lay between the germline ends. The CDR3 DNA reads as TGTGCCAGCAGCGGACATTTTGGGGCCAACGTCCTGACTTTC. Residues: CASSGHFGANVLTF.

This clonotype showed up just a few times. V and J are TRBV4-2 and TRBJ2-3, with 14 nucleotides matching TRBD2. The V segment lost 2 bases and the J segment 6 bases; nucleotides outside the gene matches: 7. Germline loops: CDR1 LGHNA, CDR2 YNFKEQ. CDR3 size: 17 residues. CDR3 loop: CASSQPSGLAGDDTQYF. CDR3 DNA: TGTGCCAGCAGCCAACCATCGGGACTAGCGGGGGACGATACGCAGTATTTT.

V and J are TRBV6-1 and TRBJ2-1; 10 bases fit TRBD1. This CDR3 region has 14 residues. The germline gives CDR1 MNHNS, CDR2 SASEGT. V lost 5 bases and J lost 7; bases outside the gene matches: 5. CDR3 protein: CASSTGTGVNEQFF. The CDR3 coding sequence is TGTGCCAGCAGTACCGGGACAGGGGTTAATGAGCAGTTCTTC.

The chain is built from TRBV20-1 and TRBJ2-5; 7 bases match TRBD2. Per germline, CDR1 DFQATT and CDR2 SNEGSKA (reference sequence). The V and J ends lost 1 base and 2 bases, in that order; junction bases with no gene match: 7. This CDR3 contains 15 residues. In DNA, the CDR3 is TGCAGTGCTAGAGTCCCAGCGGGGCCTCAAGAGACCCAGTACTTC. Translating it yields CSARVPAGPQETQYF.

The V gene is TRBV7-2, the J gene TRBJ2-7; maybe TRBD2 (6 bases). The CDR3 is 14 residues long. Trimming left V 8 bases short and J 2 bases short, with 16 bases between. The germline V gene has CDR1 SGHTA and CDR2 FQGNSA. CDR3 amino acids: CASGGDTRPYEQYF. Written as DNA, the CDR3 is TGTGCCAGCGGAGGGGATACTAGGCCCTACGAGCAGTACTTC.

The DNA of the CDR3 is TGTGCTAGTGCGGCAGGGCACAATTCACCCCTCCACTTT. This codes for CASAAGHNSPLHF. The genes are TRBV12-5 and TRBJ1-6; maybe TRBD1 (5 bases). The CDR3 is made up of 13 amino acids. Trimming took 7 bases from V and 7 from J, leaving 11 bases between them. Germline values: CDR1 LGHNT, CDR2 FRNRAP.

This rearrangement joins TRBV20-1 to TRBJ2-5, with 8 bases matching TRBD2. The CDR3 runs to 15 residues. V was clipped by 2 bases and J by 5 bases; unmatched bases: 10. The germline gives CDR1 DFQATT, CDR2 SNEGSKA (reference sequence). Here the CDR3 DNA reads TGCAGTGCTAGAACCCCGGGACTAGGGCGGGAGACCCAGTACTTC. It codes for CSARTPGLGRETQYF.

The chain is built from TRBV6-5 and TRBJ2-7; the D call may be TRBD1 or TRBD2 (7 bases each). Per the germline V gene, CDR1 is MNHEY and CDR2 is SVGAGI. V was clipped by 5 bases and J by 5 bases, with 13 bases between them. The CDR3 contains 13 residues. Here the CDR3 reads CASSRQGGNEQYF. The DNA for the CDR3 is TGTGCCAGCAGTCGTCAGGGGGGGAACGAGCAGTACTTC.

The chain couples TRBV28 to TRBJ1-6; 7 bases match TRBD1. The CDR3 sequence is 17 residues long. Trimming took 7 bases from V and 0 from J; bases not matched to a gene: 9. Looked up from germline, CDR1 is MDHEN and CDR2 is SYDVKM. The CDR3 here is CASTKDRPSSYNSPLHF. The CDR3 DNA sequence: TGTGCCAGCACCAAGGACAGGCCGAGCTCCTATAATTCACCCCTCCACTTT.

The chain recombines TRBV3-1 with TRBJ2-5; 7 bases are a match to TRBD1. Germline-derived CDR1 and CDR2 are LGHDT and YNNKEL (reference sequence). This CDR3 is 15 amino acids long. V lost 0 bases, J lost 4 bases, and 5 bases stayed unmatched. CDR3 amino acids: CASSQEGTGVETQYF. In nucleotides, the CDR3 is TGTGCCAGCAGCCAAGAAGGAACAGGGGTAGAGACCCAGTACTTC.

This clonotype was picked up a small number of times. The genes are TRBV6-5 and TRBJ2-3; a possible D gene is TRBD2 (6 bases). CDR1 is MNHEY and CDR2 is SVGAGI in the germline V gene. V was shortened by 2 bases and J by 3 bases, with 15 bases between the two germline ends. This CDR3 contains 16 residues. This CDR3 reads CASSYRGEEGTDTQYF. In DNA, the CDR3 is TGTGCCAGCAGTTACCGCGGGGAGGAGGGTACAGATACGCAGTATTTT.

J is TRBJ1-5 and V is TRBV12-3 or TRBV12-4, with 10 positions matching TRBD1. The ends lost 5 bases at V and 3 bases at J; junction bases unmatched: 7. This CDR3 spans 16 amino acids. DNA of the CDR3: TGTGCCAGCAGTACATCGGACAGGGGGACCAATCAGCCCCAGCATTTT. This sequence encodes CASSTSDRGTNQPQHF.

This clonotype was seen only a few times. This chain links TRBV28 with TRBJ2-4, with D perhaps TRBD1 (6 bases). The CDR3 is 14 residues long. Trimming cost V 6 bases and J 3 bases, with 12 bases left between them. Germline assignment: CDR1 MDHEN and CDR2 SYDVKM. Here the CDR3 DNA reads TGTGCCAGCAGAGCCGGACAGAACAAAAACATTCAGTACTTC. Translated, it gives CASRAGQNKNIQYF.

A few counts support this clonotype. This rearrangement joins TRBV20-1 to TRBJ1-2; D is undetermined. The CDR3 length is 14 residues. CDR1 and CDR2 (germline): DFQATT, SNEGSKA (reference sequence). The V end was cut by 3 bases, the J end by 5 bases, with 16 bases between. CDR3 sequence reads: CSARIAGGGYGYTF. The DNA for the CDR3 is TGCAGTGCTAGGATCGCCGGAGGAGGGTATGGCTACACCTTC.

This clonotype was found a few times. The chain is built from TRBV3-1 and TRBJ2-6; D unresolved. Deletions cut 5 bases from V and 0 bases from J, with 5 bases between. The CDR3 sequence is 14 residues long. The germline gives CDR1 LGHDT, CDR2 YNNKEL (reference sequence). Here the CDR3 DNA reads TGTGCCAGCAGCTCTTTCTCTGGGGCCAACGTCCTGACTTTC. Translated, it gives CASSSFSGANVLTF. Combining the CDR3 with reference TRBV3-1 and TRBJ2-6 gives the whole variable domain DTAVSQTPKYLVTQMGNDKSIKCEQNLGHDTMYWYKQDSKKFLKIMFSYNNKELIINETVPNRFSPKSPDKAHLNLHINSLELGDSAVYFCASSSFSGANVLTFGAGSRLTVL.

Note on this clonotype: One junction end disagrees with the germline gene, perhaps due to a read error. The chain is built from TRBV7-9 and TRBJ1-6, with 7 nucleotides matching TRBD1. Germline V gives CDR1 SEHNR, CDR2 FQNEAQ (reference sequence). The CDR3 sequence is 15 residues long. Written as DNA, the CDR3 is TGTGCCAGCAGCTTTCAAGAGGGGGCTCATTCACCCCCCCACTTT. Protein sequence: CASSFQEGAHSPPHF.

The chain carries TRBV6-5 and TRBJ2-7, with D perhaps TRBD1 (6 bases). Germline V gene lookup returns CDR1 MNHEY and CDR2 SVGAGI. The CDR3 loop spans 14 amino acids. Trimming removed 0 bases at V and 3 bases at J, with 9 bases between. The CDR3 DNA sequence: TGTGCCAGCAGTTACTCGGCAGGGGACTACGAGCAGTACTTC. Its protein product is CASSYSAGDYEQYF.

This clonotype was detected only a few times. This chain uses TRBV6-5 with TRBJ2-5, with 14 positions matching TRBD2. CDR1 is MNHEY and CDR2 is SVGAGI in the germline V gene. J was trimmed by 6 bases and V by 6 bases; bases with no gene match: 9. The CDR3 runs to 16 residues. In DNA, the CDR3 is TGTGCCAGCAGATCTACCGGGACTAGCGGGGGAAAGACCCAGTACTTC. This translates into CASRSTGTSGGKTQYF.

The gene calls are TRBV27 and TRBJ2-1; 9 nucleotides agree with TRBD2. V trimming: 1 base; J trimming: 8 bases; junction bases outside the gene matches: 12. CDR1 and CDR2 from the germline V gene are MNHEY and SMNVEV (reference sequence). The CDR3 is 17 residues long. The DNA of the CDR3 is TGTGCCAGCAGTTTATTTGGCGGGGGGGCGGTTGGAGATGAGCAGTTCTTC. It specifies CASSLFGGGAVGDEQFF.

This chain uses TRBV6-1 with TRBJ2-7; D tentatively reads TRBD1 or TRBD2 (7 bases each). V gave up 6 bases and J gave up 5 bases, with 23 bases separating them. This CDR3 spans 16 amino acids. Germline V lookup: CDR1 MNHNS, CDR2 SASEGT. CDR3 protein: CASRPEPGGDLNEQYF. In DNA, the CDR3 is TGTGCCAGCAGGCCTGAACCAGGGGGGGATCTGAACGAGCAGTACTTC.

The CDR3 region is CASRTHRQPSEQFF. CDR3 sequence (DNA): TGTGCCAGCAGAACCCATCGACAGCCCAGTGAGCAGTTCTTC. V is TRBV13 and J is TRBJ2-1; a possible D gene is TRBD1 (5 bases). This CDR3 is 14 amino acids long. V was pared by 6 bases and J by 9 bases, with 18 bases between. Germline CDR1 is PRHDT and CDR2 is FYEKMQ (reference sequence).

The chain couples TRBV29-1 to TRBJ2-5; perhaps TRBD1 as D (5 bases). V was cut by 4 bases and J by 4 bases, with 16 bases left in between. CDR3 size: 14 residues. Germline loops: CDR1 SQVTM, CDR2 ANQGSEA. The CDR3 coding sequence is TGCAGCGTTGGTGGCAGGCAAAGGGGAGAGACCCAGTACTTC. This translates into CSVGGRQRGETQYF. Full variable domain (rest looked up from reference TRBV29-1 and TRBJ2-5): SAVISQKPSRDICQRGTSLTIQCQVDSQVTMMFWYRQQPGQSLTLIATANQGSEATYESGFVIDKFPISRPNLTFSTLTVSNMSPEDSSIYLCSVGGRQRGETQYFGPGTRLLVL.

This chain connects TRBV28 to TRBJ1-2; 8 bases agree with TRBD1. CDR1 and CDR2 (germline): MDHEN, SYDVKM. Trimming took 5 bases from V and 7 from J; bases not matched to a gene: 9. This CDR3 is 14 amino acids long. The CDR3 loop is CASSPTAGGFGYTF. In nucleotides, the CDR3 is TGTGCCAGCAGTCCAACCGCAGGGGGCTTTGGCTACACCTTC.

This chain links TRBV4-1 with TRBJ1-5, with 8 bases that match TRBD1. The CDR3 is made up of 14 amino acids. After removal of 5 bases from V and 3 bases from J, the junction contained 3 bases not matched to a gene. Germline CDR1 reads MGHRA; CDR2 reads YSYEKL. The CDR3 region is CASSEDRDNQPQHF. The CDR3 region has the DNA TGCGCCAGCAGCGAGGACAGGGACAATCAGCCCCAGCATTTT.

The chain employs TRBV12-3 or TRBV12-4 and TRBJ1-5; TRBD1 is a possible D gene (5 bases). The length of the CDR3 is 15 residues. The V end lost 7 bases, the J end lost 2 bases, and 15 bases lay between the germline ends. The CDR3 loop is CASTLGEGGNQPQHF. For the CDR3, the DNA is TGTGCCAGCACCTTAGGGGAGGGCGGCAATCAGCCCCAGCATTTT.